This section outlines one TCR beta chain sequence together with its context. Its antigen remains unknown. This record belongs to a study of beta chain features in type 1 diabetes. Overall study: Patients were similar to healthy donors in age and gender (as well as in cell yields).

One heparinised draw, averaging approximately 120 mL, was taken per donor. CD45RO/CCR7/CD25/CD127/CD95/CD27 separated CD4+ naive, central memory, regulatory and stem cell-like memory cells by sorting. The whole isolated RNA underwent reverse transcription, so sequencing captured expressed TCRB transcripts. About 3.4 million reads per sample on average were obtained from naive, central memory and regulatory T cell samples. Assay: immunoSEQ multiplex PCR; the TCRdb copy retains only in-frame clones and omits some. The sample gives some 350,000 clones, 13% of which show up once; over 0.014% is in the top ten. Whole-study results and caveats: Shorter TCRB CDR3s, moderately but significantly so, were found in Type 1 diabetes patients in all four CD4+ subsets.

The sample comprised naive CD4+ T cells from blood. The TCR sequence derives from a woman under 30 with type 1 diabetes.

In DNA, the CDR3 is TGTGCCAGCAGCTTCGACGGGACAGGGGCCACTGAAGCTTTCTTT. Protein product: CASSFDGTGATEAFF. This chain links TRBV7-9 with TRBJ1-1, with TRBD1 matching over 10 bases. Trimming removed 3 bases from V and 4 bases from J; junction bases left unmatched: 5. The CDR3 extends over 15 amino acids. Germline CDR1 reads SEHNR; CDR2 reads FQNEAQ (reference sequence).